This T cell receptor (beta chain) was recovered during a study of blood T cell repertoires in COVID-19. On the study more broadly: Specimens from acute and convalescent COVID-19 originated in the United States, Italy and Spain. The cDNA or gDNA used as material had been derived from T cells, B-cell-depleted T cells, or PBMCs.

Per the original data handling: Amplification with reference gene primers provided the estimates of nucleated cell counts. Sequencing used immunoSEQ multiplex PCR; TCRdb keeps in-frame clones, though not all of them. The D gene and trimming were derived from the DNA, and the V and J assignments and clone size from that table. This sample has approximately 140,000 clones, with approximately 79% found just once. This CDR3 comprises 15 residues. Germline values: CDR1 SGDLS, CDR2 YYNGEE. Germline trimming cut 0 bases from V and 1 base from J; bases unmatched to any gene: 0. This clone was observed once. Other DNA sequences within the sample encode an identical CDR3.

This rearrangement joins TRBV9 to TRBJ2-1; 8 bases are a match to TRBD2. Sequenced material: peripheral blood. The clonotype was recovered from a man aged 55 to 70 with acute or convalescent COVID-19. The CDR3 DNA sequence: TGTGCCAGCAGCGTAGCGGGGGGGTCCTACAATGAGCAGTTCTTC. Residues: CASSVAGGSYNEQFF.